This section outlines one T cell receptor beta chain sequence together with its context. Its antigen is undetermined. These data belong to a study of cytomegalovirus exposure and HLA in healthy donors. Study in general: Membership in the Caucasian-associated ancestry cluster was found for 65% to 85% of roughly 360 genotyped donors. General study points: Cytomegalovirus association was assigned to around 150 TCR beta chains. Across HLA loci, a later analysis found differing TCR association rates, with DRB1 most and HLA-C fewest. Among CMV-associated TCR beta chains, most appeared HLA-restricted in a later analysis.

The CDR3 is 16 residues long. The ends lost 3 bases at V and 0 bases at J; junction bases unmatched: 3. CDR1 is SGHNT, CDR2 YYREEE, per germline (reference sequence). The PCR contained 60 Vbeta and 13 Jbeta primers. Assay used: immunoSEQ multiplex PCR; TCRdb lists only in-frame clones, some missing. The sample contains about 180,000 clones, around 74% of which appear only once. This chain connects TRBV5-4 to TRBJ2-6; TRBD1 aligns across 7 bases. The sequence was obtained from a male donor in good health and CMV-seronegative. Specimen: PBMCs. CDR3 bases: TGTGCCAGCAGCTGGGACAGCTACTCTGGGGCCAACGTCCTGACTTTC. Translation: CASSWDSYSGANVLTF.